These 6 T cell receptor beta chains were sequenced from one sample in a study of metastatic and nonmetastatic thyroid tumors. Thyroid surgery took place with no prior treatment in any patient. TCRdb re-called the PCR reads with MiXCR. The table includes about 64,000 clones, about 4% detected once. Specimen: blood. The receptors stem from a female donor with papillary thyroid cancer or a benign thyroid nodule (not recorded which). Some clones in this sample may be carry-over from other donors' samples.

This clone appeared a few times. The V and J genes are TRBV3-1 and TRBJ2-1; TRBD2 matches 8 bases. The V segment lost 4 bases and the J segment 2 bases; nucleotides outside the gene matches: 7. The CDR3 is made up of 16 amino acids. Per germline, CDR1 LGHDT and CDR2 YNNKEL (reference sequence). The CDR3 spells CASSPGGETPYNEQFF. CDR3 sequence (DNA): TGTGCCAGCAGCCCCGGGGGGGAGACCCCCTACAATGAGCAGTTCTTC.

The genes are TRBV6-1 and TRBJ2-5, with TRBD2 as a possible D gene (5 bases). V was cut by 2 bases and J by 5 bases, with 15 bases left in between. Germline-derived CDR1 and CDR2 are MNHNS and SASEGT. CDR3 length: 15 residues. CDR3 DNA: TGTGCCAGCAGTGAATGGGCGTCAGGCGGGGAGACCCAGTACTTC. Translating it yields CASSEWASGGETQYF.

By sample fraction, this clone is medium-sized (0.01 to 0.1%). V is TRBV20-1 and J is TRBJ2-1; the D gene is possibly TRBD2 (5 bases). The V gene's germline CDR1 is DFQATT and CDR2 SNEGSKA (reference sequence). This CDR3 region has 15 residues. V lost 5 bases, J lost 2 bases, and 16 bases lay in between. The CDR3 loop reads CSAANLASPYNEQFF. The CDR3 DNA follows: TGCAGTGCTGCAAACCTAGCATCCCCCTACAATGAGCAGTTCTTC.

This clone was observed many times. This could be a read error, since a much larger clone is one nucleotide away. The J gene is TRBJ2-2, the V gene TRBV2; a weak D match, TRBD2 (5 bases). The V gene lost 4 bases and the J gene lost 5 bases, with 11 bases spanning the gap. Germline-derived CDR1 and CDR2 are SNHLY and FYNNEI. The CDR3 runs 14 residues. In nucleotides, the CDR3 is TGTGCCAGCAGTGTGGGAGTGTGGACCGGGGAGCTGTTTTTT. It yields the protein CASSVGVWTGELFF.

This clone appeared many times. This chain links TRBV29-1 with TRBJ1-4; 7 bases are a match to TRBD1. The CDR3 consists of 14 residues. The V gene end was trimmed by 3 bases and the J gene end by 5 bases; junction bases not matched to a gene: 6. Germline V gene data show CDR1 as SQVTM and CDR2 as ANQGSEA. The CDR3 DNA follows: TGCAGCGTTGAGCCACAGGGGTCGAATGAAAAACTGTTTTTT. This gives the protein CSVEPQGSNEKLFF.

Regarding this clone: At one end the junction does not follow the germline gene, possibly because of a read error. The rearrangement uses TRBV15 and TRBJ1-5, with D possibly matching TRBD1 (5 bases). Germline CDR1 and CDR2: LNHNV and YYDKDF (reference sequence). The CDR3 totals 16 residues. CDR3 coding DNA: TGTGCCACCGGCTGGAACTCGGCGGGGGAGGGTCAGCACCAGCATTTT. It encodes CATGWNSAGEGQHQHF.